The clone carrying this T cell receptor beta chain was seen repeatedly, ten times or more. Its antigen is unidentified. There are 15 residues in the CDR3. Losses at the gene ends were 3 bases for V and 5 bases for J; bases not matched to a gene: 4. Using its own MiXCR run on the reads, TCRdb lists one record per CDR3 protein. The sample records approximately 730,000 distinct CDR3 sequences, around 29% being singletons. The data stem from a study of T cell repertoires in cytomegalovirus infection. As for the study in general: HLA-B-restricted CMV epitopes that are well studied, plus recently identified HLA-C-restricted ones, were used by the study.

The sequencing used cultured CD8+ T cells from PBMCs, collected from culture after CMV antigen stimulation. The chain employs TRBV12-3 or TRBV12-4 and TRBJ2-1, with 10 nucleotides matching TRBD2. The clonotype was recovered from a human donor in good health (CMV status not recorded). Some clones in this sample may be carry-over from other donors' samples. The DNA for the CDR3 is TGTGCCAGCAGTTTGGGACTAGCGCCTCACAATGAGCAGTTCTTC. Translated: CASSLGLAPHNEQFF.